Listed below are T cell receptor beta chains from one sample, sequenced in a study of blood T cell repertoires in COVID-19. The protocol was immunoSEQ multiplex PCR, while the TCRdb copy is restricted to in-frame clones and leaves out a portion. The sample holds 250,000 to 300,000 clones, roughly 90% seen once. Input material: PBMCs or T cells enriched from blood (not recorded which). These receptors all stem from a woman aged 55-70 years who had recovered from COVID-19. Both conserved end residues are part of each CDR3. A D gene is named only where the DNA matches it firmly. The listing skips clone size in some rows; elsewhere it reads once, few, many or a size class.

cdr3_aa | cdr3_nt | v_call | d_call | j_call | clone_size
CASSSGTEYGYTF | TGTGCCAGCAGTTCAGGGACAGAGTATGGCTACACCTTC | TRBV27 | TRBD1 | TRBJ1-2 | -
CASSQGGGGGTIYF | TGCGCCAGCAGCCAAGGAGGGGGCGGAGGCACCATATATTTT | TRBV4-1 | TRBD1 | TRBJ1-3 | -
CASSEGTGMNTEAFF | TGTGCCAGCAGTGAAGGGACAGGAATGAACACTGAAGCTTTCTTT | TRBV6-1 | TRBD1 | TRBJ1-1 | -
CASSLSSSYEQYF | TGTGCCAGCAGCTTATCTTCCTCCTACGAGCAGTACTTC | TRBV13 | - | TRBJ2-7 | -
CASAPQGSMNTEAFF | TGTGCTAGTGCCCCGCAGGGGTCTATGAACACTGAAGCTTTCTTT | TRBV12-5 | - | TRBJ1-1 | -
CASSSTGGDSPLHF | TGTGCCAGCAGTTCCACAGGGGGTGATTCACCCCTCCACTTT | TRBV6-5 | TRBD1 | TRBJ1-6 | -
CASSEPTGDRGFKTEAFF | TGTGCCAGCAGCGAACCTACCGGGGACAGGGGTTTTAAAACTGAAGCTTTCTTT | TRBV28 | TRBD1 | TRBJ1-1 | once
CASGLSAGGNEQFF | TGCGCCAGCGGACTATCAGCGGGAGGTAATGAGCAGTTCTTC | TRBV5-1 | TRBD2 | TRBJ2-1 | once
CAISDLGQGATKNIQYF | TGTGCCATCAGTGACCTCGGGCAGGGGGCAACCAAAAACATTCAGTACTTC | TRBV10-3 | TRBD1 | TRBJ2-4 | -
CASSPTGVGELFF | TGTGCCAGCTCACCTACAGGTGTCGGGGAGCTGTTTTTT | TRBV18 | - | TRBJ2-2 | -
CATSPGGANYGYTF | TGTGCCACCAGCCCCGGAGGGGCTAACTATGGCTACACCTTC | TRBV24-1 | - | TRBJ1-2 | -
CASSQESVPPTRNEQFF | TGCGCCAGCAGCCAAGAGTCAGTCCCCCCGACGAGGAATGAGCAGTTCTTC | TRBV4-1 | - | TRBJ2-1 | -
CASSPSGTVTYEQYF | TGTGCCAGCTCACCGTCCGGGACAGTAACCTACGAGCAGTACTTC | TRBV18 | TRBD1 | TRBJ2-7 | -
CASSGQERYSNQPQHF | TGTGCTAGCTCGGGACAAGAAAGATATAGCAATCAGCCCCAGCATTTT | TRBV12-5 | - | TRBJ1-5 | once
CASSVDRGSYGYTF | TGTGCCAGCAGCGTAGACCGGGGGAGCTATGGCTACACCTTC | TRBV9 | - | TRBJ1-2 | -
CASSIRATNEKLFF | TGTGCCAGTAGTATTCGGGCAACTAATGAAAAACTGTTTTTT | TRBV19 | - | TRBJ1-4 | -
CASAGQTNTEAFF | TGCGCCAGTGCGGGACAGACGAACACTGAAGCTTTCTTT | TRBV4-1 | TRBD1 | TRBJ1-1 | -
CASSQATSGRDEQYF | TGTGCCAGCAGTCAGGCGACTAGCGGGAGGGACGAGCAGTACTTC | TRBV27 | TRBD2 | TRBJ2-7 | few
CAHDRRGSYEQYF | TGTGCCCATGACCGGAGAGGTTCCTACGAGCAGTACTTC | TRBV30 | - | TRBJ2-7 | -
CASSVADGLARNEQFF | TGTGCCAGCAGCGTAGCTGATGGACTAGCCAGGAATGAGCAGTTCTTC | TRBV9 | TRBD2 | TRBJ2-1 | -
CASSQRTIMDTQYF | TGTGCCAGCAGCCAGCGGACTATTATGGATACGCAGTATTTT | TRBV11-3 | - | TRBJ2-3 | -
CASSVGAAGSSYNEQFF | TGTGCCAGCAGCGTAGGCGCAGCGGGAAGCTCCTACAATGAGCAGTTCTTC | TRBV9 | TRBD2 | TRBJ2-1 | -
CASSQWRSLLAGELFF | TGTGCCAGCAGCCAGTGGCGGAGCCTCCTGGCCGGGGAGCTGTTTTTT | TRBV3-1/TRBV3-2 | - | TRBJ2-2 | -
CASSIASLSTGELFF | TGTGCCAGTAGTATAGCTAGCCTCTCCACCGGGGAGCTGTTTTTT | TRBV19 | - | TRBJ2-2 | -
CASSGQGLIEAFF | TGCGCCAGCAGTGGACAGGGTTTGATTGAAGCTTTCTTT | TRBV10-2 | TRBD1 | TRBJ1-1 | -
CASSLDASGIRGETDTQYF | TGCGCCAGCAGCTTGGATGCTAGCGGGATAAGGGGAGAAACAGATACGCAGTATTTT | TRBV5-1 | TRBD2 | TRBJ2-3 | -
CASRLDSRFYGYTF | TGTGCCAGCAGGCTGGACAGCCGATTCTATGGCTACACCTTC | TRBV2 | - | TRBJ1-2 | -
CASSMGLAGGLYEQYF | TGTGCCAGCAGCATGGGACTAGCGGGAGGCCTATACGAGCAGTACTTC | TRBV5-4 | TRBD2 | TRBJ2-7 | once
CASSFSGGDYEQYF | TGTGCCAGCAGCTTTAGCGGGGGGGATTACGAGCAGTACTTC | TRBV7-2 | TRBD2 | TRBJ2-7 | -
CASSLEGDRPQHF | TGCGCCAGCAGCTTGGAGGGGGACAGGCCCCAGCATTTT | TRBV5-1 | TRBD1 | TRBJ1-5 | few
CSASSSNQPQHF | TGCAGTGCTAGTAGCTCGAATCAGCCCCAGCATTTT | TRBV20-1 | - | TRBJ1-5 | once
CASSWDSNTEAFF | TGTGCCAGCAGCTGGGACAGTAACACTGAAGCTTTCTTT | TRBV5-5 | TRBD1 | TRBJ1-1 | -
CASSRDLAGGPGELFF | TGTGCCAGCAGCCGCGATTTAGCGGGGGGCCCCGGGGAGCTGTTTTTT | TRBV7-6 | TRBD2 | TRBJ2-2 | -
CASSQRLAGDNEQFF | TGTGCCAGCAGCCAACGGCTAGCGGGGGACAATGAGCAGTTCTTC | TRBV4-2 | TRBD2 | TRBJ2-1 | -
CASQTGANYGYTF | TGTGCCAGCCAGACAGGGGCCAACTATGGCTACACCTTC | TRBV19 | TRBD1 | TRBJ1-2 | once
CASSNGGDQPQHF | TGTGCCAGCAGTAACGGAGGTGATCAGCCCCAGCATTTT | TRBV7-9 | - | TRBJ1-5 | few
CASSGQYGYTF | TGTGCCAGCAGTGGGCAGTATGGCTACACCTTC | TRBV28 | - | TRBJ1-2 | -
CATTGTGNEKLFF | TGTGCCACCACCGGGACAGGGAATGAAAAACTGTTTTTT | TRBV19 | TRBD1 | TRBJ1-4 | -
CASSLPSGGGETQYF | TGTGCCAGCAGTTTGCCTAGCGGGGGTGGGGAGACCCAGTACTTC | TRBV28 | TRBD2 | TRBJ2-5 | -
CASSNPASSYNEQFF | TGTGCCAGCAGTAACCCTGCTAGCTCCTACAATGAGCAGTTCTTC | TRBV7-3 | - | TRBJ2-1 | -
CASSESGEGYNEQFF | TGTGCCAGCAGTGAATCAGGGGAGGGATACAATGAGCAGTTCTTC | TRBV6-1 | - | TRBJ2-1 | few